The entry that follows covers one T cell receptor (beta chain) sequence. Some clones are missing from TCRdb's copy, which holds only in-frame ones; the method was immunoSEQ multiplex PCR. The sample holds more than 200,000 clones; 80% to 90% are singletons and the top ten take less than 3.5%. This specimen belongs to a study of blood T cell repertoires in COVID-19. Sequencing input: peripheral blood. The receptor's source is a man aged 30-40 years with COVID-19, enrolled during active disease.

The CDR3 DNA is TGTGCCAGCAGTTTAGGGGGCAGCTCCTATAATTCACCCCTCCACTTT. Translated: CASSLGGSSYNSPLHF. The chain has TRBV28 and TRBJ1-6; a possible D gene is TRBD1 (6 bases). The germline gives CDR1 MDHEN, CDR2 SYDVKM. The CDR3 length is 16 residues. Trimming left V 2 bases short and J 0 bases short, with 8 bases between.